This TCR beta chain was obtained from a study of PD-1 blockade in classical Hodgkin lymphoma. Looking at the study overall: Treatment was intravenous nivolumab, 3 mg/kg every 2 weeks, until progression.

Findings and caveats of the study: The CD4+ diversity rise by C4D1 was clearest in complete responders. When nivolumab was started under 1 year after ASCT, patients were excluded.

Points on this clone: Its antigen is undetermined.

Time point in this sample: cycle 4 day 1 (C4D1), after 6 weeks of nivolumab. All patients experienced relapse after autologous stem cell transplantation, and brentuximab vedotin exposure was variable. Isolated CD8+ T cells were derived from thawed PBMCs through magnetic negative selection. Sequencing used immunoSEQ multiplex PCR; TCRdb keeps in-frame clones, though not all of them. Here the sample spans about 20,000 clones, more than 75% being singletons. Here the sequenced sample was CD8+ T cells from blood, taken before the fourth cycle of nivolumab. The clonotype was recovered from a human donor with classical Hodgkin lymphoma.

In nucleotides, the CDR3 is TGTGCCAGCAGCGAGGGGTACAATGAGCAGTTCTTC. It encodes CASSEGYNEQFF. The V call is TRBV9, the J call TRBJ2-1, with a weak D call TRBD1 (5 bases). Trimming pared 3 bases from V and 4 bases from J, leaving 5 bases between. CDR1 is SGDLS, CDR2 YYNGEE, per germline. The CDR3 contains 12 residues.